This T cell receptor beta chain was recorded in a study of radiation and T cells in renal cell carcinoma. Study-wide background: Nephrectomy followed 15 Gy stereotactic body radiation by 4 weeks.

Assay: immunoSEQ multiplex PCR; the TCRdb copy retains only in-frame clones and omits some. This table holds 150,000 to 160,000 clones, 87% found once. Overall study findings and caveats: From baseline, blood top tumor clonotypes peaked at 2 weeks post-radiation. Pretreatment tumor biopsies were lacking, so baseline clonotypes are unknown.

Trimming removed 7 bases from V and 0 bases from J; junction bases left unmatched: 6. The CDR3 extends over 14 amino acids. Per germline, CDR1 GTSNPN and CDR2 SVGIG (reference sequence). Time point given: blood 2 weeks post-SBRT. Described treatment: 15 Gy SBRT to primary tumor, nephrectomy 4 weeks later. Blood was sampled at baseline, 2 weeks and 4 weeks after SBRT. Concerning this clone itself: Its antigen is unidentified.

This receptor was obtained from a woman in her forties or fifties with renal cell carcinoma. Sample: blood, taken from a patient whose treatment included radiotherapy and nephrectomy. The chain recombines TRBV30 with TRBJ2-1, with 7 bases fitting TRBD1. Written as DNA, the CDR3 is TGTGCCTTTCTCCGACAGGGCTCCTACAATGAGCAGTTCTTC. It specifies CAFLRQGSYNEQFF.